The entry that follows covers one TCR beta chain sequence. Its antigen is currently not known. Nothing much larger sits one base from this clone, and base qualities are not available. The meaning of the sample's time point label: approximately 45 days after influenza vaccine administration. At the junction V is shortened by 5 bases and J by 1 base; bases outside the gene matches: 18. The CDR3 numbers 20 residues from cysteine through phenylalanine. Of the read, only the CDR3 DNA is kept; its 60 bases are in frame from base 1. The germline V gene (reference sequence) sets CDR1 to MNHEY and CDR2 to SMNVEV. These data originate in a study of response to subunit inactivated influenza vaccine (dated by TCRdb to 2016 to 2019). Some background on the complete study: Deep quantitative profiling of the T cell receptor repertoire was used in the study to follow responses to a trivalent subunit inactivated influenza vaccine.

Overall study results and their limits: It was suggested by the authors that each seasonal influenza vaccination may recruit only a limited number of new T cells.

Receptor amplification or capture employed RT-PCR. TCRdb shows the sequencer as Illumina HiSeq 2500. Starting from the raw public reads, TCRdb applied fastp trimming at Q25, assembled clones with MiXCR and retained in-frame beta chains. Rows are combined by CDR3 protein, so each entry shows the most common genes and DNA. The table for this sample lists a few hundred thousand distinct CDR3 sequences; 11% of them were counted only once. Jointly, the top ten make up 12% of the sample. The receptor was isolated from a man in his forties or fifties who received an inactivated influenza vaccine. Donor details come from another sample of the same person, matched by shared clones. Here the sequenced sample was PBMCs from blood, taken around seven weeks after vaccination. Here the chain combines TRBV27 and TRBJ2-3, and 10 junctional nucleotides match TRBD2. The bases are TGTGCCAGCAGTCGCACTATGGGGCTAGCGGGAGTTACGGGCACAGATACGCAGTATTTT. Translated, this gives CASSRTMGLAGVTGTDTQYF.